The present T cell receptor beta chain was sequenced within a study of blood T cells in healthy people across ages. The authors ran a second PCR of roughly 6 to 11 cycles using a sample-barcoded 5' primer and a J-beta primer mix. TCRdb re-called the 5' RACE reads through MiXCR, storing one row per CDR3 protein. The repertoire holds about 720,000 distinct CDR3 sequences, about 24% seen once, with roughly a fifth in the top ten. V was shortened by 6 bases and J by 1 base, with 16 bases between the two germline ends. This CDR3 comprises 16 residues. The study, taken as a whole, reports: Greater diversity and more naive CD4+ cells were seen in long-lived donors than in aged donors. Per million T cells, the diversity of TCR beta decreased roughly linearly as age advanced. For the donors, CMV status was unknown and possibly confounded expanded clonotype changes. Bulk PBMC profiling left naive and antigen-experienced comparisons inconclusive.

This clonotype has just a few counts. Its antigen is unknown. V is TRBV12-3 or TRBV12-4 and J is TRBJ1-3, with no clear D. Sequences were obtained from blood. The sequence derives from a man between 65 and 79 years old in good health. In DNA, the CDR3 is TGTGCCAGCAGGGGTACGGGGTCTTTTTCTGGAAACACCATATATTTT. The encoded protein is CASRGTGSFSGNTIYF.